This paragraph reports one T cell receptor beta chain. Its specificity is not known. The sample is drawn from a study of T-cell reconstitution after alpha-beta-depleted transplantation in children. Overall study findings and caveats: By about two months after transplant, alpha-beta T cells reportedly arose from several hundred graft clones that had expanded. Surviving recipient T cells and thymic progenitors underlay high day-60 TCRbeta diversity in some patients. Counts and diversity of T cells one year after transplant came mostly from newly produced T cells.

Germline-derived CDR1 and CDR2 are SGHVS and FNYEAQ. The CDR3 is made up of 14 amino acids. Trimming took 5 bases from V and 1 from J, leaving 11 bases between them. The TCRbeta library incorporated unique molecular identifiers. TCRdb re-analysed the PCR reads in MiXCR, keeping a single row per CDR3 protein. Of over 85,000 distinct CDR3 sequences detected, around 6% appear once; the ten largest clones hold 6.1%. This sample comprised PBMCs, mostly from graft donor cells, obtained 60 days after TCRalphabeta/CD19-depleted stem cell transplant. This rearrangement joins TRBV7-6 to TRBJ1-1; D is ambiguous. This TCR came from a female patient between 2 and 15 years old who had a stem cell transplant for Fanconi anemia, so the T cells may come from the graft donor. The CDR3 region is CASSPGRQNTEAFF. The CDR3 coding sequence is TGTGCCAGCAGCCCTGGACGGCAGAACACTGAAGCTTTCTTT.